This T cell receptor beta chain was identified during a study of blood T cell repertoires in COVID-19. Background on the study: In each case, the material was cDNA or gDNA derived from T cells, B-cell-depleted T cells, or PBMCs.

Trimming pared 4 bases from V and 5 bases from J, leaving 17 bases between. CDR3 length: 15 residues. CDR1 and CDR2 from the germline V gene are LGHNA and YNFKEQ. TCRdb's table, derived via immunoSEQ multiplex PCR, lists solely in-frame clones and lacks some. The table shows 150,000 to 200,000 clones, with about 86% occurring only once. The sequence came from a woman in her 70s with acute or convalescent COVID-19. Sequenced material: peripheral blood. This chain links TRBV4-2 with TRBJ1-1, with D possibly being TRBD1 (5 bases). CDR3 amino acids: CASSLSLSGGTEAFF. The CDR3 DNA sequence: TGTGCCAGCAGCCTGAGTCTCTCGGGGGGAACTGAAGCTTTCTTT.